These T cell receptor beta chains were read from a single sample in a study of identical twins. TCRdb reprocessed the 5' RACE reads via MiXCR and lists one record per CDR3 protein. The sample lists approximately 630,000 distinct CDR3 sequences; around 7.5% were seen once. These same data were also listed under a study on yellow fever vaccine responses in identical twins.

The sequenced sample was PBMCs. The receptors shown here come from a woman under 30 in good health. Each CDR3 is given with its conserved first and last residue. The D gene is left open where the match is weak. Not all rows give a size; the values are once, few, many and, for expanded clones, a class.

abundance	j_gene	d_gene	v_gene	CDR3aa	CDR3nt
few	TRBJ1-2	NA	TRBV10-3	CAIGIQDSNYGYTF	TGTGCCATCGGGATACAGGATTCTAACTATGGCTACACCTTC
few	TRBJ1-2	NA	TRBV6-5	CAAIVGASYTF	TGTGCCGCAATAGTGGGCGCATCCTACACCTTC
NA	TRBJ2-5	NA	TRBV7-3	CASSLSYGRGETQYF	TGTGCCAGCAGCTTGAGCTACGGCCGCGGGGAGACCCAGTACTTC
few	TRBJ2-2	NA	TRBV12-3/TRBV12-4	CASSLGTPAVVTGELFF	TGTGCCAGCAGTCTCGGGACACCCGCGGTGGTCACCGGGGAGCTGTTTTTT
few	TRBJ2-1	NA	TRBV5-1	CASSFSADNEQFF	TGCGCCAGCAGCTTTTCCGCCGATAATGAGCAGTTCTTC
NA	TRBJ1-5	NA	TRBV12-3/TRBV12-4	CASRVRTGWKPQHF	TGTGCCAGCAGGGTCAGGACGGGGTGGAAGCCCCAGCATTTT
few	TRBJ2-3	NA	TRBV7-9	CASSHWAASTDTQYF	TGTGCCAGCAGCCACTGGGCAGCGAGCACAGATACGCAGTATTTT
NA	TRBJ2-1	NA	TRBV5-1	CASSLAGRSTGTGNEQFF	TGCGCCAGCAGCTTGGCCGGCAGGTCGACGGGCACTGGCAATGAGCAGTTCTTC
many	TRBJ1-1	NA	TRBV11-3	CASSERENTEAFF	TGTGCCAGCAGCGAACGGGAGAACACTGAAGCTTTCTTT
NA	TRBJ1-1	NA	TRBV20-1	CSATKGMNTEAFF	TGCAGTGCTACCAAGGGAATGAACACTGAAGCTTTCTTT
NA	TRBJ2-1	NA	TRBV10-3	CATSLGAGSYNEQFF	TGTGCCACCAGCTTGGGGGCTGGATCCTACAATGAGCAGTTCTTC
many	TRBJ2-1	NA	TRBV28	CASLSTTNEQFF	TGTGCCAGCCTATCTACTACCAATGAGCAGTTCTTC
few	TRBJ2-1	NA	TRBV7-9	CASSLEVASPQYNEQFF	TGTGCCAGCAGCTTAGAGGTAGCCTCTCCCCAATACAATGAGCAGTTCTTC
many	TRBJ2-1	TRBD2	TRBV5-1	CASSLRTSGARNYNEQFF	TGCGCCAGCAGCTTAAGGACTAGCGGGGCCCGAAACTACAATGAGCAGTTCTTC
few	TRBJ2-3	NA	TRBV20-1	CSARVRAGKHTDTQYF	TGCAGTGCCAGGGTGAGGGCAGGGAAACACACAGATACGCAGTATTTT
few	TRBJ2-1	NA	TRBV7-9	CASSLPDTPSYNEQFF	TGTGCCAGCAGCTTACCAGACACTCCTTCCTACAATGAGCAGTTCTTC
many	TRBJ1-5	TRBD1	TRBV28	CASSRQGGGSNQPQHF	TGTGCCAGCAGTAGACAGGGCGGGGGTAGCAATCAGCCCCAGCATTTT
many	TRBJ2-1	TRBD2	TRBV5-1	CASRTSGTRHEQFF	TGCGCCAGCAGGACTAGCGGGACGAGGCATGAGCAGTTCTTC
many	TRBJ2-1	NA	TRBV16	CASSPSNSGYNEQFF	TGTGCCAGCAGCCCCTCTAATTCGGGGTACAATGAGCAGTTCTTC
many	TRBJ2-2	TRBD1	TRBV27	CASSDRGTGELFF	TGTGCCAGCAGTGACAGGGGCACCGGGGAGCTGTTTTTT
many	TRBJ1-4	NA	TRBV2	CASRVPGLEKLFF	TGTGCCAGCAGAGTACCGGGCCTTGAAAAACTGTTTTTT
many	TRBJ1-3	NA	TRBV29-1	CSVEKPGPGNTIYF	TGCAGCGTTGAAAAACCAGGGCCTGGAAACACCATATATTTT
many	TRBJ2-7	TRBD2	TRBV7-8	CASSFSGSRYEQYF	TGTGCCAGCAGCTTTAGCGGGAGTCGGTACGAGCAGTACTTC
NA	TRBJ2-5	NA	TRBV5-1	CASRGAGQEETQYF	TGCGCCAGCAGGGGCGCAGGACAAGAAGAGACCCAGTACTTC
few	TRBJ2-1	TRBD2	TRBV7-2	CASSSRAGGFYNEQFF	TGTGCCAGCAGCTCTAGAGCGGGGGGGTTTTACAATGAGCAGTTCTTC
many	TRBJ2-3	TRBD1	TRBV5-6	CASSFSAQGTDTQYF	TGTGCCAGCAGCTTTTCAGCACAGGGGACAGATACGCAGTATTTT
few	TRBJ2-7	NA	TRBV29-1	CSGDRGARRYEQYF	TGCAGCGGTGATCGGGGGGCCCGGCGTTACGAGCAGTACTTC
few	TRBJ2-5	NA	TRBV3-1	CASSPGLMTETQYF	TGTGCCAGCAGCCCAGGACTAATGACGGAGACCCAGTACTTC
few	TRBJ1-5	TRBD1	TRBV24-1	CATSETKGTASNQPQHF	TGTGCCACCAGTGAAACGAAGGGGACAGCGAGCAATCAGCCCCAGCATTTT
NA	TRBJ1-2	NA	TRBV20-1	CSASPGTYGYTF	TGCAGTGCTAGTCCGGGAACATATGGCTACACCTTC
few	TRBJ1-6	NA	TRBV7-8	CASSLAVAGKSPLHF	TGTGCCAGCAGCTTAGCGGTGGCAGGGAAGTCACCCCTCCACTTT
many	TRBJ1-5	NA	TRBV12-3/TRBV12-4	CASSALDLGNQPQHF	TGTGCCAGCAGTGCCCTGGATCTAGGGAATCAGCCCCAGCATTTT
NA	TRBJ1-6	TRBD1	TRBV7-4	CASSRGDRGYNSPLHF	TGTGCCAGCAGCCGGGGGGACAGGGGGTATAATTCACCCCTCCACTTT
few	TRBJ2-1	TRBD2	TRBV29-1	CSVYSGERNEQFF	TGCAGCGTCTATAGCGGGGAGAGGAATGAGCAGTTCTTC
few	TRBJ1-5	NA	TRBV25-1	CASSWRVGGHSNQPQHF	TGTGCCAGCAGTTGGAGGGTAGGTGGGCATAGCAATCAGCCCCAGCATTTT
many	TRBJ2-7	TRBD1	TRBV6-5	CASSYSRQGSYEQYF	TGTGCCAGCAGTTACTCGAGACAGGGCTCCTACGAGCAGTACTTC
NA	TRBJ1-2	NA	TRBV6-6	CASGWGGADGYTF	TGTGCCAGCGGCTGGGGGGGGGCGGATGGCTACACCTTC
NA	TRBJ1-1	NA	TRBV12-3/TRBV12-4	CASSFVGRGTEAFF	TGTGCCAGCAGTTTTGTAGGGAGGGGCACTGAAGCTTTCTTT
NA	TRBJ1-1	TRBD1	TRBV20-1	CSARDRSGNTEAFF	TGCAGTGCTAGGGACAGGTCCGGGAACACTGAAGCTTTCTTT
NA	TRBJ2-2	NA	TRBV6-5	CASSYSFQGFGELFF	TGTGCCAGCAGTTACTCGTTCCAGGGGTTCGGGGAGCTGTTTTTT
few	TRBJ1-6	NA	TRBV28	CASSQWGLGNNSPLHF	TGTGCCAGCAGCCAATGGGGGCTGGGGAATAATTCACCCCTCCACTTT
few	TRBJ2-1	NA	TRBV3-1	CASSQETYPVVGYNEQFF	TGTGCCAGCAGCCAAGAAACCTACCCCGTAGTCGGCTACAATGAGCAGTTCTTC
many	TRBJ2-1	NA	TRBV7-9	CASSPSSYNEQFF	TGTGCCAGCAGCCCTTCCTCCTACAATGAGCAGTTCTTC
few	TRBJ2-3	NA	TRBV12-3/TRBV12-4	CASSLSEWRHLTDTQYF	TGTGCCAGCAGTTTATCGGAATGGCGGCACCTCACAGATACGCAGTATTTT
NA	TRBJ1-1	NA	TRBV4-1	CASSQADWGSEAFF	TGCGCCAGCAGCCAAGCAGATTGGGGGTCTGAAGCTTTCTTT
few	TRBJ2-3	NA	TRBV7-2	CASSPYMQVTDTQYF	TGTGCCAGCAGCCCATATATGCAGGTCACAGATACGCAGTATTTT
NA	TRBJ2-1	TRBD2	TRBV11-2	CASSTIPGLAGVGPYNEQFF	TGTGCCAGCAGCACAATACCGGGACTAGCGGGAGTAGGACCCTACAATGAGCAGTTCTTC
many	TRBJ2-6	NA	TRBV6-5	CASSYSTTLGGANVLTF	TGTGCCAGCAGTTACTCGACCACGCTGGGGGGGGCCAACGTCCTGACTTTC
NA	TRBJ2-7	TRBD2	TRBV5-1	CASSLAGTSAHEQYF	TGCGCCAGCAGCTTGGCCGGGACTAGCGCCCACGAGCAGTACTTC
NA	TRBJ1-2	NA	TRBV24-1	CATSDGGVYGYTF	TGTGCCACCAGTGATGGAGGGGTCTATGGCTACACCTTC
few	TRBJ2-2	TRBD2	TRBV6-4	CASNFPPKTSGRAGRTGELFF	TGTGCCAGCAACTTCCCCCCCAAGACTAGCGGGAGGGCTGGGCGCACCGGGGAGCTGTTTTTT
many	TRBJ1-2	TRBD1	TRBV28	CASSLRPGQAYGYTF	TGTGCCAGCAGTTTAAGGCCGGGACAGGCTTATGGCTACACCTTC
NA	TRBJ2-5	TRBD1	TRBV4-1	CASSQFAPDRGETQYF	TGCGCCAGCAGCCAATTCGCCCCGGACAGGGGTGAGACCCAGTACTTC
many	TRBJ2-7	TRBD1	TRBV12-3/TRBV12-4	CASSPDRGSYEQYF	TGTGCCAGCAGTCCGGACAGGGGGTCCTACGAGCAGTACTTC
few	TRBJ2-1	NA	TRBV6-2/TRBV6-3	CASSNGARNNEQFF	TGTGCCAGCAGTAATGGAGCTAGAAACAATGAGCAGTTCTTC
many	TRBJ2-2	NA	TRBV12-3/TRBV12-4	CASSFLGQPFAGELFF	TGTGCCAGCAGTTTCCTCGGACAGCCCTTTGCCGGGGAGCTGTTTTTT
NA	TRBJ2-4	TRBD1	TRBV20-1	CSAHGQGSQNIQYF	TGCAGTGCCCACGGACAGGGCTCGCAAAACATTCAGTACTTC
many	TRBJ2-1	NA	TRBV11-1	CASGWGAYNEQFF	TGTGCCAGCGGTTGGGGCGCCTACAATGAGCAGTTCTTC
few	TRBJ1-1	NA	TRBV6-5	CASSYSIGLSTEAFF	TGTGCCAGCAGTTACTCGATTGGGTTGAGCACTGAAGCTTTCTTT
NA	TRBJ2-7	TRBD1	TRBV11-2	CASSLRAAGGYEQYF	TGTGCCAGCAGCTTACGGGCTGCAGGGGGCTACGAGCAGTACTTC